One sample yielded the 15 T cell receptor beta chains listed below, sequenced in a study of T cells after yellow fever vaccination. TCRdb reprocessed the 5' RACE reads with MiXCR, giving one entry per CDR3 protein. The sample records about 260,000 distinct CDR3 sequences, more than 3.5% being singletons. The sequencing used PBMCs, collected 15 days after the yellow fever booster vaccination. These receptors all stem from a young man who received the YFV17D yellow fever vaccine.

There are many counts of this clonotype. V and J are TRBV7-9 and TRBJ1-4, with a tentative D call TRBD1 (5 bases). The CDR3 is made up of 12 amino acids. With 6 bases removed from V and 6 bases from J, the gap between germline ends came to 8 bases. Germline loops: CDR1 SEHNR, CDR2 FQNEAQ (reference sequence). The CDR3 DNA reads TGTGCCAGCAGGCGAGGGGATGAAAAACTGTTTTTT. Its protein is CASRRGDEKLFF.

This clonotype was seen ten or more times. This chain joins TRBV28 and TRBJ2-7; D is tentatively TRBD1 or TRBD2 (7 bases each). V was clipped by 5 bases and J by 0 bases, with 17 bases between them. Germline V gene data show CDR1 as MDHEN and CDR2 as SYDVKM. The CDR3 consists of 16 residues. The DNA of the CDR3 is TGTGCCAGCAGTCCAGGGGGGGGGGACGGCTCCTACGAGCAGTACGTC. Translation gives CASSPGGGDGSYEQYV.

This clonotype was found many times. The chain joins TRBV20-1 to TRBJ1-6; D is unresolved. This CDR3 spans 13 amino acids. The germline V gene encodes CDR1 DFQATT and CDR2 SNEGSKA (reference sequence). Trimming removed 5 bases at V and 10 bases at J, with 15 bases between. CDR3 sequence (DNA): TGCAGTGCTTCGACTGATGGGGAGTCACCCCTCCACTTT. Its protein product is CSASTDGESPLHF.

This clonotype showed up many times. The CDR3: CASLQQELNTEAFF. CDR3 sequence (DNA): TGTGCCAGCCTCCAGCAAGAACTGAACACTGAAGCTTTCTTT. This chain uses TRBV2 with TRBJ1-1; D remains unclear. Germline-derived CDR1 and CDR2 are SNHLY and FYNNEI. V lost 8 bases and J lost 0, with 13 bases in between. This CDR3 has 14 residues.

The rearrangement links TRBV19 to TRBJ2-3, with no clear D. The CDR3 length is 15 residues. Trimming removed 2 bases at V and 0 bases at J, with 9 bases between. Germline CDR1 LNHDA, CDR2 SQIVND (reference sequence). CDR3 residues: CASSITAQSTDTQYF. The CDR3 nucleotides are TGTGCCAGTAGTATAACAGCGCAGAGCACAGATACGCAGTATTTT.

This clonotype was seen at least ten times. CDR3 DNA: TGTGCCACCAGCAGGACGGACTACCACAATGAGCAGTTCTTC. This encodes CATSRTDYHNEQFF. The V and J genes are TRBV15 and TRBJ2-1; a possible D gene is TRBD2 (6 bases). Germline values: CDR1 LNHNV, CDR2 YYDKDF (reference sequence). The CDR3 totals 14 residues. Trimming took 3 bases from V and 5 from J, leaving 11 bases between them.

This clonotype has at least ten counts. The chain employs TRBV29-1 and TRBJ1-5, with D perhaps TRBD1 (5 bases). Between the trimmed V and J ends, which lost 5 bases and 2 bases, there was a span of 16 bases. The germline gives CDR1 SQVTM, CDR2 ANQGSEA. The CDR3 extends over 15 amino acids. The CDR3 loop reads CSVLVGGTGNQPQHF. The CDR3 nucleotides read TGCAGCGTTTTAGTGGGTGGGACGGGCAATCAGCCCCAGCATTTT.

This clonotype was observed at least ten times. The rearrangement links TRBV4-2 to TRBJ2-7; TRBD2 is a possible D gene (7 bases). In germline, CDR1 is LGHNA, CDR2 YNFKEQ. CDR3 length equals 18 residues. Trimming removed 0 bases from V and 3 bases from J, with 21 bases in between. CDR3 coding DNA: TGTGCCAGCAGCCAAGATCTTCGGACGGGGGGCCAGTACTACGAGCAGTACTTC. Its translation is CASSQDLRTGGQYYEQYF.

At least ten counts were recorded for this clonotype. The genes are TRBV18 and TRBJ2-5; TRBD2 aligns across 7 bases. After removal of 0 bases from V and 4 bases from J, the junction contained 2 bases not matched to a gene. The CDR3 consists of 14 residues. Germline V gives CDR1 KGHSH, CDR2 LQKENI. CDR3 coding DNA: TGTGCCAGCTCACCACCGCCGGGGGGAGAGACCCAGTACTTC. It encodes CASSPPPGGETQYF.

The table lists this clonotype with many counts. J is TRBJ1-1 and V is TRBV18; no clear D gene. The CDR3 covers 14 residues. Germline lookup yields CDR1 KGHSH and CDR2 LQKENI. Trimming took off 2 bases at V and 0 bases at J, with 7 bases between the two ends. CDR3 sequence (DNA): TGTGCCAGCTCACCAGATGCCGTGAACACTGAAGCTTTCTTT. Its protein is CASSPDAVNTEAFF.

Ten or more counts support this clonotype. This chain joins TRBV6-5 and TRBJ1-6, with D hard to call. The germline V gene encodes CDR1 MNHEY and CDR2 SVGAGI. The CDR3 contains 15 residues. V gave up 2 bases and J gave up 6 bases, with 11 bases separating them. The CDR3 is CASSYLGPVNSPLHF. DNA for the CDR3: TGTGCCAGCAGTTACCTCGGACCGGTTAATTCACCCCTCCACTTT.

This clonotype was counted at least ten times. This chain joins TRBV19 and TRBJ2-3; the D is unclear. V lost 4 bases and J 4 bases, leaving 18 bases between the germline ends. This CDR3 comprises 16 residues. Germline loops: CDR1 LNHDA, CDR2 SQIVND (reference sequence). The chain's CDR3 is CASSTRPTWVADTQYF. The DNA for the CDR3 is TGTGCCAGTAGTACTAGACCGACTTGGGTGGCAGATACGCAGTATTTT.

This clonotype has ten or more counts. The chain carries TRBV4-1 and TRBJ1-2; no clear D gene. V lost 1 base and J 3 bases, leaving 12 bases between the germline ends. The CDR3 consists of 15 residues. Germline V gene sequence: CDR1 MGHRA, CDR2 YSYEKL. CDR3 region: CASSQVLGLDYGYTF. CDR3 DNA sequence: TGCGCCAGCAGCCAAGTCCTGGGCTTAGACTATGGCTACACCTTC.

This clonotype came up many times. An end of the junction does not agree with germline; a read error may underlie this. CDR3 in DNA: TGTGCCAGCAGCTCAACGCAGGTGATAACCTTT. Amino acid sequence: CASSSTQVITF. This chain joins TRBV7-2 and TRBJ1-6; D gene unclear. This CDR3 spans 11 amino acids. The germline CDR1 and CDR2 sequences are SGHTA and FQGNSA.

This clonotype was counted at least ten times. The V gene is TRBV28, the J gene TRBJ2-7; D gene uncertain. In germline, CDR1 is MDHEN, CDR2 SYDVKM. The CDR3 has 13 residues. Trimming removed 5 bases at V and 0 bases at J, with 8 bases between. As DNA, the CDR3 is TGTGCCAGCAGTCCCCAAGTCTCCTACGAGCAGTACGTC. Protein sequence: CASSPQVSYEQYV.